What follows is one T cell receptor beta chain and its context. The data were taken from a study of blood T cell repertoires in COVID-19. Clones were read by immunoSEQ multiplex PCR, and TCRdb kept only the in-frame ones, dropping some. The sample has approximately 160,000 clones, more than 70% seen once; the top ten hold 7%. V lost 2 bases and J lost 0, with 11 bases in between. The CDR3 spans 17 residues. CDR1 and CDR2 from the germline V gene are MNHEY and SMNVEV (reference sequence). Material for sequencing was peripheral blood. The sequence came from a man between 45 and 60 years old with active or convalescent COVID-19. The chain employs TRBV27 and TRBJ1-6; D is perhaps TRBD1 (6 bases). The CDR3 DNA reads as TGTGCCAGCAGTTTAGAGGGGGTCAGCTCCTATAATTCACCCCTCCACTTT. Its protein is CASSLEGVSSYNSPLHF.